This record concerns one T cell receptor (beta chain) sequence. This sample was taken from a study of shared clonotypes between healthy human individuals. In the study overall: A donor's plate count was three for CD4 naive and three for CD4 memory; CD8 naive had two and CD8 memory one.

Sequencing was performed with immunoSEQ multiplex PCR; in TCRdb, only in-frame clones are kept and a portion is missing. The sample has about 2.4 million clones; roughly 93% are singletons. The CDR3 is made up of 13 amino acids. The V gene's germline CDR1 is MNHEY and CDR2 SMNVEV (reference sequence). V lost 6 bases, J lost 4 bases, and 11 bases lay in between. Sequencing used naive CD4+ T cells from PBMCs. Subset defined: CD45RA+ positively selected. The V and J genes are TRBV27 and TRBJ2-3; D remains unclear. The TCR comes from a man aged 18 to 30 in good health. Some clones in this sample may be carry-over from other donors' samples. The CDR3 region has the DNA TGTGCCAGCAGAACTATTACCCCAGATACGCAGTATTTT. Protein product: CASRTITPDTQYF.